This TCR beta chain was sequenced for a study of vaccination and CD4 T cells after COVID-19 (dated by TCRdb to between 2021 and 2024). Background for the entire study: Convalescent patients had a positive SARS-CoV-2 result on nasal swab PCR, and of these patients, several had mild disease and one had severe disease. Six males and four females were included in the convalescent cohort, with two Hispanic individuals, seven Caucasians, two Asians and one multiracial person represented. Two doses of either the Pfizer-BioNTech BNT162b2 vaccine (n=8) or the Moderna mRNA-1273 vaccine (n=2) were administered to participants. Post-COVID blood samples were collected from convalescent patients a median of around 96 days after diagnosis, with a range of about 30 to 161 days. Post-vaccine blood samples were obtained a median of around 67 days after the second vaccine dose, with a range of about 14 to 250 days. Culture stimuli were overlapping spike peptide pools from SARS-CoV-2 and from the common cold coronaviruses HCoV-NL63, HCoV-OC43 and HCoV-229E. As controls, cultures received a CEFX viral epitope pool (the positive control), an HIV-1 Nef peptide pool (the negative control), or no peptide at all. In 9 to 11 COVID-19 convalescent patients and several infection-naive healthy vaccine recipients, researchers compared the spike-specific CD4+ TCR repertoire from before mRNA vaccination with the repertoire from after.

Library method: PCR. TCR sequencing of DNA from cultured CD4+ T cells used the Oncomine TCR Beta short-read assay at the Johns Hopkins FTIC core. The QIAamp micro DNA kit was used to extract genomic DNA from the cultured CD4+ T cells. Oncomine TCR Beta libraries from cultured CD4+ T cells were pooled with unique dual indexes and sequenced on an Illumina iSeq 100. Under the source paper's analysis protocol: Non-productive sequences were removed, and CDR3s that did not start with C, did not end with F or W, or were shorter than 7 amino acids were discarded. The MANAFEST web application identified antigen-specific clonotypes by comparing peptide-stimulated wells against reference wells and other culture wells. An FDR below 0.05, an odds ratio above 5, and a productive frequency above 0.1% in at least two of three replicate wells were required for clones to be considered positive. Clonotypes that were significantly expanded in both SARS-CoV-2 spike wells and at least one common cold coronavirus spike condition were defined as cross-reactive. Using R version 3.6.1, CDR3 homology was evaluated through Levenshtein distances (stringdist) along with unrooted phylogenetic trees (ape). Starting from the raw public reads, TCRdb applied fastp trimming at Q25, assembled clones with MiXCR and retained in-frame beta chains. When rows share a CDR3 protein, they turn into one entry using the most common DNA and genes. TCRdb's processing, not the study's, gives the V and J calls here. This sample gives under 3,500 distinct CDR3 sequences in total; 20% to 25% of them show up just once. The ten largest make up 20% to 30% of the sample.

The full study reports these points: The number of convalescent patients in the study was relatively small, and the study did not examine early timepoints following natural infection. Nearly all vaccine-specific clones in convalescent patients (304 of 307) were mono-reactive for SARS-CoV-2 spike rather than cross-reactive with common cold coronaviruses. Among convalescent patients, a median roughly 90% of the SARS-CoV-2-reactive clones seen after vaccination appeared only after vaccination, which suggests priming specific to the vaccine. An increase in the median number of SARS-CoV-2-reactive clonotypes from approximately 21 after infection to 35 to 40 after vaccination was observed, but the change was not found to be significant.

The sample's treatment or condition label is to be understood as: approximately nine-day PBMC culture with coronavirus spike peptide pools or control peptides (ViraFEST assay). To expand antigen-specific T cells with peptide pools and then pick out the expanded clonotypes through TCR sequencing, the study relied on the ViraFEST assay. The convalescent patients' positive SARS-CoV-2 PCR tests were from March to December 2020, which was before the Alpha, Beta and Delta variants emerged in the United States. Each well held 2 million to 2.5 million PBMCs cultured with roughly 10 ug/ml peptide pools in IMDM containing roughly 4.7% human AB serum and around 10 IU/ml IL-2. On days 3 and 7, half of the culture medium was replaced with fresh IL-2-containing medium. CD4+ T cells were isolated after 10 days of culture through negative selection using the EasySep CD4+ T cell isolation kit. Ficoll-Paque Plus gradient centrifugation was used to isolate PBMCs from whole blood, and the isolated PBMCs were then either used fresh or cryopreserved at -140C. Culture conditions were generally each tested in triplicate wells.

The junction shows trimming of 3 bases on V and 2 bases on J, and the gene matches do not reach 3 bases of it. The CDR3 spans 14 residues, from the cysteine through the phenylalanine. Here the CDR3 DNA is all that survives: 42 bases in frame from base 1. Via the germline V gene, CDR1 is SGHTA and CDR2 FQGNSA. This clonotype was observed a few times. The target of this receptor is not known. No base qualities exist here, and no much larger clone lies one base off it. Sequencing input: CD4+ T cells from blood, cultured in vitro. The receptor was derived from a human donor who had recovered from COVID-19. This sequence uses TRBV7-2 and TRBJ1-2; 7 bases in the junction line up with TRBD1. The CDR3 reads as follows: CASSFSTGNYGYTF. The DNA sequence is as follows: TGTGCCAGCAGCTTCTCGACAGGGAACTATGGCTACACCTTC.